Given below is one TCR beta chain in context. This clone's antigen is unknown. This entry comes from a study of T cell responses to AZD1222 COVID-19 vaccine (TCRdb year 2021). General notes on the study: A total of around 240 trial participants underwent TCR sequencing, of whom approximately 210 received two doses of AZD1222 and some 26 received two doses of the MenACWY control vaccine. Trial participants were enrolled by age into subgroups of 18-55, 56-69 and 70-plus years, and approximately 150, 30 and 60 TCR-sequenced participants, respectively, were included in these subgroups.

As encoded in the germline V gene, CDR1 is MNHEY while CDR2 is SVGAGI. V is pruned by 10 bases and J by 2 bases, leaving 8 bases of the junction without a gene match. Measured from the cysteine to the phenylalanine, the CDR3 is 15 residues long. The sequence is cut down to CDR3 DNA, 45 bases in frame from base 1. The CDR3 regions of human TCRbeta chains were analyzed by immunosequencing. Concerning the study's data processing: TCRs in the repertoires were compared against a reference library of SARS-CoV-2-specific TCRs that had been generated with the MIRA antigen-specificity platform. Breadth was defined as the fraction of unique TCRs that were SARS-CoV-2-associated. Depth was defined as the fraction of total T cells that were SARS-CoV-2-associated. Using the MIRA data, each spike-specific TCR was mapped to the spike region that the TCR reacts to and placed in a CD4 or CD8 class. Log10-transformed breadth and depth values were compared by one-way ANOVA with Sidak's multiple comparisons tests. TCRdb obtained this table from immuneACCESS and retained in-frame rearrangements with V and J assigned. These tables miss some clones; where compared with another copy, unresolved V genes account for less than half of the shortfall, and the remainder is unexplained. That table furnishes V, J and clone size, whereas the DNA furnished D and trimming. The sample's records list some 150,000 clones. Of the sample, approximately 2% falls within the top ten clones.

Broad study findings and their caveats: Most participants were white British and females outnumbered males, and the authors suggested that clonal diversity may have been underestimated. After two AZD1222 doses, both the breadth and the depth of spike-specific TCRs were significantly higher than at day 0 and than in MenACWY recipients. No day 14 peak-response samples were available, so repertoires were characterized only after the peak T cell response. Conclusions about previously exposed vaccinees were limited because only 6 or 7 AZD1222 recipients were SARS-CoV-2 seropositive at baseline. Epitopes outside the regions mutated in the B.1.351 and B.1.1.7 variants were reportedly recognized by nearly half of the unique spike-specific TCRs. The whole spike protein was spanned by vaccine-associated CD4 TCRs, and dominant responses were seen in regions 160-218 and 743-854. The 56-69-year group was small, and its depth increase did not reach significance, likely because of low power.

The intended sense of this specimen's time point label: baseline before first vaccination. Vaccinee samples came from UK trials COV001 and COV002, including a single-blind randomized controlled phase 2/3 trial of AZD1222 (ChAdOx1 nCoV-19) in healthy adults. Trial participant PBMC samples were collected at day 0 and day 28 after the second dose for TCRbeta chain sequencing. The receptor chain draws on TRBV6-5 and TRBJ1-5, and TRBD1 aligns with 10 junction nucleotides. The sample consisted of peripheral blood. The sequence was obtained from an adult in good health. The CDR3 region reads CATGTGEGRNQPQHF. The nucleotide sequence reads TGTGCCACCGGGACAGGGGAAGGGCGCAATCAGCCCCAGCATTTT.